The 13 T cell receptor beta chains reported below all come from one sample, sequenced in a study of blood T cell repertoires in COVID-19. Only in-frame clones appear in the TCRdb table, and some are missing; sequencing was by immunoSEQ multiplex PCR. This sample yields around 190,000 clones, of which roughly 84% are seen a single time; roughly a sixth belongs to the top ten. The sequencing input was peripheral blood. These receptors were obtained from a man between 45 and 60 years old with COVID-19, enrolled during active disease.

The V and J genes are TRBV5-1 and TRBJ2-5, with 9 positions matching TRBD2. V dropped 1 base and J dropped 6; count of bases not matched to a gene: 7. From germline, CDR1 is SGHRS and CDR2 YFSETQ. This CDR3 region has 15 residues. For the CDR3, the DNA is TGCGCCAGCAGCTTGAGTAGCGGGGGCCCCCAGACCCAGTACTTC. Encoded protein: CASSLSSGGPQTQYF.

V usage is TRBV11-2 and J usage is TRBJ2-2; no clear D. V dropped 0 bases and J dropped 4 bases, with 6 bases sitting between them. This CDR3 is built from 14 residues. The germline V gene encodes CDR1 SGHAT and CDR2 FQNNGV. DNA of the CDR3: TGTGCCAGCAGCTTAGATTTCGTCACCGGGGAGCTGTTTTTT. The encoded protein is CASSLDFVTGELFF.

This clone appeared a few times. Here the CDR3 reads CASSQEQGYEQYF. The DNA for the CDR3 is TGTGCCAGCAGCCAAGAACAGGGTTACGAGCAGTACTTC. The chain employs TRBV7-9 and TRBJ2-7, with D perhaps TRBD1 (6 bases). Germline CDR1 SEHNR, CDR2 FQNEAQ (reference sequence). V shed 5 bases and J shed 4 bases, with 12 bases lying between them. CDR3 size: 13 residues.

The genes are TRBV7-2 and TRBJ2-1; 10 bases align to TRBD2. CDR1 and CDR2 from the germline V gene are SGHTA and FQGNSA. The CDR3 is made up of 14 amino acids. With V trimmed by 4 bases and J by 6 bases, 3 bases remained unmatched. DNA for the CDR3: TGTGCCAGCAGCTCGCTAGCGGGGGTCAATGAGCAGTTCTTC. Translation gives CASSSLAGVNEQFF.

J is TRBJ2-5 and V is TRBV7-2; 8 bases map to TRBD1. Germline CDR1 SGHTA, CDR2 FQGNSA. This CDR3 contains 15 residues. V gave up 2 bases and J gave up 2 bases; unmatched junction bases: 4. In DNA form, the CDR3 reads TGTGCCAGCAGCTTAAACCAGGGGGCGCAAGAGACCCAGTACTTC. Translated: CASSLNQGAQETQYF.

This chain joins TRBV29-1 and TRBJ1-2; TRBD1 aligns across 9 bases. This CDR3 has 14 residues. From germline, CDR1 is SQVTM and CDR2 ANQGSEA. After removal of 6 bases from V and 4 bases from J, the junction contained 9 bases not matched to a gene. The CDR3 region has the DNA TGCAGCGTGTCCGGGACAGGGCCTCCCTATGGCTACACCTTC. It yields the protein CSVSGTGPPYGYTF.

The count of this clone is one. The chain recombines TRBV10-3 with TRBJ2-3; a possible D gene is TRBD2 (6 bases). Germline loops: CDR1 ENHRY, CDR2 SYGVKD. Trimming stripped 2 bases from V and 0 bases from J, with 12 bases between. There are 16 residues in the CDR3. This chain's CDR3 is CAISENRGSSTDTQYF. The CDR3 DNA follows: TGTGCCATCAGTGAGAATCGGGGGTCGAGCACAGATACGCAGTATTTT.

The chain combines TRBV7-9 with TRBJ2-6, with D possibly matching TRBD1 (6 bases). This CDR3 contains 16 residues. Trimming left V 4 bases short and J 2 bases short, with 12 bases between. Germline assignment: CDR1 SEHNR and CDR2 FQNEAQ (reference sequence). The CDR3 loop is CASSSQGMAGANVLTF. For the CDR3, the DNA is TGTGCCAGCAGCTCACAGGGTATGGCTGGGGCCAACGTCCTGACTTTC. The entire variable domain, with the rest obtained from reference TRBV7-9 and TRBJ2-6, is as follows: DTGVSQNPRHKITKRGQNVTFRCDPISEHNRLYWYRQTLGQGPEFLTYFQNEAQLEKSRLLSDRFSAERPKGSFSTLEIQRTEQGDSAMYLCASSSQGMAGANVLTFGAGSRLTVL.

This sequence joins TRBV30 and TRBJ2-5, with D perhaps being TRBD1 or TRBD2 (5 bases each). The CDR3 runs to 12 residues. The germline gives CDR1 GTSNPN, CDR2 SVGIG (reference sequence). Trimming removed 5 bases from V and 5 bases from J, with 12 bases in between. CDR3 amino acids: CAWGGGAETQYF. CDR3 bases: TGTGCCTGGGGGGGTGGGGCCGAGACCCAGTACTTC.

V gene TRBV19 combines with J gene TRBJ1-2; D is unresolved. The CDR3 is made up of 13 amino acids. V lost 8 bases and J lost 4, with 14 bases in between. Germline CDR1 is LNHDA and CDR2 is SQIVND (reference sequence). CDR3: CASSQRAFYGYTF. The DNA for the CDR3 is TGTGCCAGTTCTCAACGAGCTTTCTATGGCTACACCTTC. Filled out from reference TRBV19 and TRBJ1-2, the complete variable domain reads DGGITQSPKYLFRKEGQNVTLSCEQNLNHDAMYWYRQDPGQGLRLIYYSQIVNDFQKGDIAEGYSVSREKKESFPLTVTSAQKNPTAFYLCASSQRAFYGYTFGSGTRLTVV.

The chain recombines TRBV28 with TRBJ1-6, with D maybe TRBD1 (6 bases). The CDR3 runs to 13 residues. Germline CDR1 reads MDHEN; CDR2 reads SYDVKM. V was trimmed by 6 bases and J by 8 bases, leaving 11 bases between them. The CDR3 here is CASRARQDSPLHF. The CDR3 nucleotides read TGTGCCAGCAGGGCGAGACAGGATTCACCCCTCCACTTT.

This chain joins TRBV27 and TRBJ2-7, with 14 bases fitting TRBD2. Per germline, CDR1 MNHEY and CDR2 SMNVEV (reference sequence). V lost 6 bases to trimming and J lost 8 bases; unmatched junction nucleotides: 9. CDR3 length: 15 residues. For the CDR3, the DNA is TGTGCCAGCAGACCCGGGACTAGCGGGAGTCTTCAGCAGTACTTC. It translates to CASRPGTSGSLQQYF.

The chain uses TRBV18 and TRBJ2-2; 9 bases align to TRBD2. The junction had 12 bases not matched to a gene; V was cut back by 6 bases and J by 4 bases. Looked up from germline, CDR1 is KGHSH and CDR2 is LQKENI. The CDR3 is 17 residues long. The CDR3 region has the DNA TGTGCCAGCTCTCCCAGACAAGCGGGAGGTCTCACCGGGGAGCTGTTTTTT. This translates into CASSPRQAGGLTGELFF.